The clone carrying this T cell receptor beta chain was observed at least ten times. Its cognate antigen is unknown. Researchers took RNA transcripts and amplified the TCR beta CDR3 regions from them. Researchers ran a first-round RT-PCR on the TCR CDR3 using the HTBI primer set. MiXCR, applied by TCRdb to the multiplex PCR reads, yields one record per CDR3 protein. The table shows approximately 370,000 distinct CDR3 sequences, with roughly 15% occurring only once. This entry comes from a study of T cells in Graves' hyperthyroidism and ophthalmopathy. General study results and limits: The majority of expanded thyroid clonotypes above 0.001 also appeared in blood.

V was trimmed by 4 bases and J by 0 bases, leaving 10 bases between them. The CDR3 runs to 13 residues. Germline loops: CDR1 DFQATT, CDR2 SNEGSKA (reference sequence). Diagnosis of hyperthyroidism was new in patients aged 18 to 65, and its duration was under 2 months. Based on clinical symptoms, serum thyroxine and TRAb, thyroid ultrasound and orbital computed tomography, diagnoses were reached. This sequence originates from a woman younger than 45 with Graves' hyperthyroidism that later progressed to Graves' ophthalmopathy. J is TRBJ2-7 and V is TRBV20-1; maybe TRBD1 (6 bases). The specimen sequenced was blood. The CDR3 DNA is TGCAGTGCTATAAGGGGGAGCTCCTACGAGCAGTACTTC. Protein: CSAIRGSSYEQYF.